This entry lists 8 T cell receptor beta chains sequenced from one sample in a study of cytomegalovirus exposure and HLA in healthy donors. The PCR contained 60 Vbeta and 13 Jbeta primers. Libraries were prepared by immunoSEQ multiplex PCR; TCRdb keeps only in-frame clonotypes and omits some of them. The data show about 120,000 clones, under 80% seen once. The specimen sequenced was PBMCs. Source of these receptors: a man in his 60s in good health and CMV-seropositive.

CDR3: CASSHPGRREQETQYF. CDR3 in DNA: TGCGCCAGCAGCCACCCAGGGCGAAGAGAACAAGAGACCCAGTACTTC. The chain links TRBV4-1 to TRBJ2-5; D is possibly TRBD1 (5 bases). CDR1 is MGHRA and CDR2 is YSYEKL in the germline V gene. This CDR3 is built from 16 residues. Trimming stripped 3 bases from V and 2 bases from J, with 16 bases between.

The chain uses TRBV5-5 and TRBJ1-1; maybe TRBD1 (5 bases). The germline V gene encodes CDR1 SGHKS and CDR2 YYEKEE (reference sequence). This CDR3 is 17 amino acids long. Trimming stripped 5 bases from V and 2 bases from J, with 22 bases between. The CDR3 nucleotides are TGTGCCAGCAGGGACCGAGGGGCGGGGATGCGTAACACTGAAGCTTTCTTT. Its translation is CASRDRGAGMRNTEAFF.

With respect to this clone: At one of its ends the junction is not consistent with the germline gene, which may arise from a read error. This chain joins TRBV5-4 and TRBJ2-1, with a tentative D call TRBD1 (6 bases). There are 14 residues in the CDR3. Germline lookup yields CDR1 SGHNT and CDR2 YYREEE (reference sequence). CDR3: CASSSRDTGPLQVF. DNA of the CDR3: TGTGCCAGCAGCTCCCGGGACACCGGACCGCTCCAGGTCTTC. The full variable domain, with the rest looked up from reference TRBV5-4 and TRBJ2-1, is ETGVTQSPTHLIKTRGQQVTLRCSSQSGHNTVSWYQQALGQGPQFIFQYYREEENGRGNFPPRFSGLQFPNYSSELNVNALELDDSALYLCASSSRDTGPLQVFGPGTRLTVL.

V gene TRBV5-8 combines with J gene TRBJ2-7, with 7 bases aligning to TRBD1. The CDR3 is 15 amino acids. Germline V gene sequence: CDR1 SGHTS, CDR2 YDEGEE. Trimming removed 2 bases from V and 0 bases from J; junction bases left unmatched: 5. The CDR3 sequence is CASSFDRDLSYEQYF. The CDR3 DNA sequence: TGTGCCAGCAGCTTTGACAGGGACCTCTCCTACGAGCAGTACTTC.

The rearrangement uses TRBV27 and TRBJ1-6; perhaps TRBD1 as D (6 bases). This CDR3 is built from 15 residues. CDR1 and CDR2 from the germline V gene are MNHEY and SMNVEV (reference sequence). The V gene lost 5 bases and the J gene lost 10 bases, with 18 bases spanning the gap. As DNA, the CDR3 is TGTGCCAGCAGTCCTCAACAGGGTTTGTGGTCACCCCTCCACTTT. Encoded protein: CASSPQQGLWSPLHF.

The CDR3 protein is CASSQTGPGQPQHF. CDR3 bases: TGTGCCAGCAGTCAGACAGGGCCAGGTCAGCCCCAGCATTTT. The chain carries TRBV28 and TRBJ1-5, with 7 positions matching TRBD1. The V and J ends lost 5 bases and 6 bases, in that order; junction bases with no gene match: 7. The CDR3 is 14 residues long. Germline CDR1 MDHEN, CDR2 SYDVKM.

This chain links TRBV30 with TRBJ1-2, with 10 positions matching TRBD1. The CDR3 contains 14 residues. Germline CDR1 and CDR2: GTSNPN and SVGIG (reference sequence). J gave up 4 bases and V 5 bases, and 7 bases lay outside the gene matches. CDR3 sequence: CAWEDRGQGYGYTF. As DNA, the CDR3 is TGTGCCTGGGAAGACAGGGGGCAGGGCTATGGCTACACCTTC.

V and J are TRBV28 and TRBJ2-1; 8 bases fit TRBD2. Trimming at V came to 5 bases and at J to 4 bases, leaving 10 bases not matched to a gene. Germline lookup yields CDR1 MDHEN and CDR2 SYDVKM. The CDR3 extends over 16 amino acids. The CDR3 sequence is CASSITGTRAYNEQFF. Here the CDR3 DNA reads TGTGCCAGCAGTATAACCGGGACTAGGGCTTACAATGAGCAGTTCTTC.